This T cell receptor (beta chain) was observed in a study of T cells after yellow fever vaccination. Study-wide findings and caveats: Contamination of FACS-sorted repertoires by abundant clonotypes from the bulk population could occur. It was the secondary response that reached its peak faster, day 5 versus 15, but it was weaker.

TCRdb re-called the 5' RACE reads through MiXCR, storing one row per CDR3 protein. The data contain about 400,000 distinct CDR3 sequences, under 7.5% of them singletons. With 5 bases clipped from V and 0 bases from J, the junction kept 9 bases outside the gene matches. The CDR3 loop spans 19 amino acids. Germline lookup yields CDR1 MNHEY and CDR2 SVGEGT. As concerns this clonotype: As yet, its antigen is unknown.

The chain carries TRBV6-2 or TRBV6-3 and TRBJ2-1; 14 positions match TRBD2. This receptor was obtained from a man aged 25-45 years who received the YFV17D yellow fever vaccine. Sequenced here: PBMCs, sampled 5 days after the yellow fever booster vaccination. The CDR3 sequence: CASSQYPGTSGSSYNEQFF. CDR3 in DNA: TGTGCCAGCAGTCAATACCCCGGGACTAGCGGGAGCTCCTACAATGAGCAGTTCTTC.